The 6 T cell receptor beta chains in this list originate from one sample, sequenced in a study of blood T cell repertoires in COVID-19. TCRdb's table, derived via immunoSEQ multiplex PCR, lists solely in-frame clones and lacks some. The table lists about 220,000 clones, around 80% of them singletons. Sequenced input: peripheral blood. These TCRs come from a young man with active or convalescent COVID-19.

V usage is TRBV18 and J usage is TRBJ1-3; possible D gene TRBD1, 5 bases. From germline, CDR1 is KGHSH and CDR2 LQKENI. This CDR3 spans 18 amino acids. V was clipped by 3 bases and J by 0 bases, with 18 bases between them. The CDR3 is CASSPFERRGSSGNTIYF. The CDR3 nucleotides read TGTGCCAGCTCACCGTTTGAGAGGAGGGGCAGCTCTGGAAACACCATATATTTT. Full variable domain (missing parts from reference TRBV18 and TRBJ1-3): NAGVMQNPRHLVRRRGQEARLRCSPMKGHSHVYWYRQLPEEGLKFMVYLQKENIIDESGMPKERFSAEFPKEGPSILRIQQVVRGDSAAYFCASSPFERRGSSGNTIYFGEGSWLTVV.

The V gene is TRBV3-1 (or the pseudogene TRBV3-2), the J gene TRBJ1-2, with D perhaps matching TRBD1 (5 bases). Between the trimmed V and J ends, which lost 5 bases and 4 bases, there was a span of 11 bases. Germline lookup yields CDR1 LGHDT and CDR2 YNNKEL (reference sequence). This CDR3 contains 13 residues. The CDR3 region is CASSSPGGYGYTF. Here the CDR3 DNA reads TGTGCCAGCAGCTCCCCCGGGGGCTATGGCTACACCTTC.

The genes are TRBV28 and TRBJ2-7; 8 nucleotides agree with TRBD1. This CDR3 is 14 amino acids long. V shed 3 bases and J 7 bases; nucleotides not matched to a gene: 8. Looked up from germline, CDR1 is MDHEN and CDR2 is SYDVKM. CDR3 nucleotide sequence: TGTGCCAGCAGTTTGAGGCAGGGGGCGCGGGAGCAGTACTTC. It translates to CASSLRQGAREQYF. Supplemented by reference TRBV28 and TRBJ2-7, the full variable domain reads DVKVTQSSRYLVKRTGEKVFLECVQDMDHENMFWYRQDPGLGLRLIYFSYDVKMKEKGDIPEGYSVSREKKERFSLILESASTNQTSMYLCASSLRQGAREQYFGPGTRLTVT.

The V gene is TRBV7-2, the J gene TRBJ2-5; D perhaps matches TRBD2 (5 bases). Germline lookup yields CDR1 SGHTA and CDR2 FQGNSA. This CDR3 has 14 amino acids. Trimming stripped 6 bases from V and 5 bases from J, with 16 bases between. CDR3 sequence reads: CASSPPPRGETQYF. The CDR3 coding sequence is TGTGCCAGCAGTCCTCCACCCCGAGGGGAGACCCAGTACTTC.

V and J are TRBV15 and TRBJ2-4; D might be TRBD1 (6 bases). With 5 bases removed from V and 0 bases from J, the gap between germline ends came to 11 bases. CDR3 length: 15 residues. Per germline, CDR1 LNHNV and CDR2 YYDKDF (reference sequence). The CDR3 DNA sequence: TGTGCCACCAGCGAAGGACAGCTAGCCAAAAACATTCAGTACTTC. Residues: CATSEGQLAKNIQYF.

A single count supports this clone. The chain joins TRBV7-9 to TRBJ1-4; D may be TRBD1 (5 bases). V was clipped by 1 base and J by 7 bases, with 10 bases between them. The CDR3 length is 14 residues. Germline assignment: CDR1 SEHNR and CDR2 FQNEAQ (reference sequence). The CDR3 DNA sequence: TGTGCCAGCAGCTTAGAGGCAGGGCTTGAAAAACTGTTTTTT. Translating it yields CASSLEAGLEKLFF.